These 30 T cell receptor beta chains were sequenced from one sample in a study of cytomegalovirus exposure and HLA in healthy donors. Use of 60 Vbeta and 13 Jbeta primers characterized the PCR. TCRdb's table, derived via immunoSEQ multiplex PCR, lists solely in-frame clones and lacks some. The table lists approximately 140,000 clones, more than 55% of them singletons. Specimen: PBMCs. All receptors come from an older woman in good health and CMV-seronegative.

This clone was detected only a few times. The V and J genes are TRBV29-1 and TRBJ2-1, with 8 nucleotides matching TRBD2. Per the germline V gene, CDR1 is SQVTM and CDR2 is ANQGSEA. With V trimmed by 7 bases and J by 9 bases, 8 bases remained unmatched. The CDR3 contains 12 residues. The DNA of the CDR3 is TGCAGCGCACGGGAGGGTTTAAGTGAGCAGTTCTTC. It encodes CSAREGLSEQFF.

This chain links TRBV6-1 with TRBJ1-5; D gene ambiguous. V gave up 6 bases and J gave up 4 bases, with 10 bases separating them. The CDR3 covers 13 residues. Germline V lookup: CDR1 MNHNS, CDR2 SASEGT. The CDR3 protein is CASRVQSNQPQHF. The DNA for the CDR3 is TGTGCCAGCAGGGTCCAGTCGAATCAGCCCCAGCATTTT.

This clone was found once. The chain uses TRBV2 and TRBJ2-3; 15 nucleotides line up with TRBD2. CDR3 length: 20 amino acids. The junction had 15 bases not matched to a gene; V was cut back by 7 bases and J by 1 base. Germline V gene data show CDR1 as SNHLY and CDR2 as FYNNEI. DNA of the CDR3: TGTGCCAGCAAGGGGGGGGCAGGACTAGCGGGAGGGCCTGGCACAGATACGCAGTATTTT. It specifies CASKGGAGLAGGPGTDTQYF. Supplemented by reference TRBV2 and TRBJ2-3, the full variable domain reads EPEVTQTPSHQVTQMGQEVILRCVPISNHLYFYWYRQILGQKVEFLVSFYNNEISEKSEIFDDQFSVERPDGSNFTLKIRSTKLEDSAMYFCASKGGAGLAGGPGTDTQYFGPGTRLTVL.

The chain uses TRBV7-2 and TRBJ2-2; tentatively, D is TRBD1 (7 bases). Germline CDR1 and CDR2: SGHTA and FQGNSA. V was cut by 6 bases and J by 6 bases, with 26 bases left in between. This CDR3 is built from 18 residues. As DNA, the CDR3 is TGTGCCAGCAGTCTCGTTAGAGTACAGGGGAGGCTGGCCGGGGAGCTGTTTTTT. Encoded protein: CASSLVRVQGRLAGELFF.

The V gene is TRBV2, the J gene TRBJ2-1, with 12 bases aligning to TRBD2. Trimming cost V 6 bases and J 0 bases; bases outside gene matches: 9. Germline V lookup: CDR1 SNHLY, CDR2 FYNNEI. This CDR3 is built from 18 residues. The CDR3 DNA reads as TGTGCCAGCAGACGACTAGCGGGGGTCCCGAGCTCCTACAATGAGCAGTTCTTC. It translates to CASRRLAGVPSSYNEQFF.

V gene TRBV5-5 combines with J gene TRBJ2-2; 7 bases are a match to TRBD2. This CDR3 contains 14 residues. Trimming removed 7 bases from V and 1 base from J; junction bases left unmatched: 4. The germline gives CDR1 SGHKS, CDR2 YYEKEE (reference sequence). The CDR3: CASHGGGNTGELFF. The CDR3 DNA sequence: TGTGCCAGCCACGGCGGGGGGAACACCGGGGAGCTGTTTTTT.

The V gene is TRBV9, the J gene TRBJ2-1, with TRBD2 matching over 16 bases. Germline assignment: CDR1 SGDLS and CDR2 YYNGEE. After removal of 4 bases from V and 7 bases from J, the junction contained 8 bases not matched to a gene. The CDR3 sequence is 17 residues long. This CDR3 reads CASSLGLAGGPDNEQFF. CDR3 DNA sequence: TGTGCCAGCAGCCTGGGACTAGCGGGAGGGCCGGATAATGAGCAGTTCTTC.

This clone was seen more than once but under ten times. The V call is TRBV11-3, the J call TRBJ2-1, with 7 bases lining up with TRBD1. The germline gives CDR1 SGHNT, CDR2 YENEEA. V lost 5 bases to trimming and J lost 0 bases; unmatched junction nucleotides: 7. The CDR3 extends over 16 amino acids. In nucleotides, the CDR3 is TGTGCCAGCAGCCAAGGGGGCCCGAGCTCCTACAATGAGCAGTTCTTC. It encodes CASSQGGPSSYNEQFF.

V and J are TRBV5-6 and TRBJ1-1, with 11 bases lining up with TRBD1. The CDR3 length is 16 residues. Germline lookup yields CDR1 SGHDT and CDR2 YYEEEE. V was pared by 4 bases and J by 1 base, with 6 bases of the junction left unmatched. CDR3 coding DNA: TGTGCCAGCAGCCAGATAGGACAGGGGGCGAACACTGAAGCTTTCTTT. Its protein is CASSQIGQGANTEAFF.

This chain connects TRBV4-2 to TRBJ2-3; 9 nucleotides agree with TRBD2. CDR3 length: 16 amino acids. The trim removed 1 base at V and 6 bases at J, leaving 8 bases unmatched. Per germline, CDR1 LGHNA and CDR2 YNFKEQ. The CDR3 loop is CASSQGDSGRADTQYF. The CDR3 DNA reads as TGTGCCAGCAGCCAAGGGGATAGCGGGAGAGCGGATACGCAGTATTTT.

This chain links TRBV19 with TRBJ1-5; D is uncertain. The CDR3 runs to 15 residues. In germline, CDR1 is LNHDA, CDR2 SQIVND (reference sequence). V lost 1 base to trimming and J lost 6 bases, with 13 bases between them. The DNA for the CDR3 is TGTGCCAGTAGTATAGGATTCCCGGAGATTCAGCCCCAGCATTTT. This encodes CASSIGFPEIQPQHF.

This clone was observed a handful of times. The V and J genes are TRBV5-4 and TRBJ2-7; 13 bases agree with TRBD2. V was pared by 4 bases and J by 0 bases, with 1 base of the junction left unmatched. This CDR3 spans 15 amino acids. Germline V gene data show CDR1 as SGHNT and CDR2 as YYREEE (reference sequence). The CDR3 loop is CASSRTSGSSYEQYF. CDR3 bases: TGTGCCAGCAGCCGGACTAGCGGGAGCTCCTACGAGCAGTACTTC.

There are a few counts of this clone. The chain uses TRBV7-6 and TRBJ2-5; perhaps TRBD1 as D (6 bases). With the DNA end fitting TRBJ2-7 better, the J assignment may be wrong. The CDR3 length is 14 residues. The germline gives CDR1 SGHVS, CDR2 FNYEAQ. The CDR3 DNA sequence: TGTGCCAGCAGCCGGCAGACAGGCTCCTACGAGCAGTACTTC. Its translation is CASSRQTGSYEQYF.

Notes on this clone: Other DNA sequences in this specimen translate into the identical CDR3. The gene calls are TRBV2 and TRBJ1-2; maybe TRBD1 (5 bases). This CDR3 has 17 amino acids. V was trimmed by 3 bases and J by 2 bases, leaving 19 bases between them. The germline CDR1 and CDR2 sequences are SNHLY and FYNNEI. DNA for the CDR3: TGTGCCAGCAGTGAGGGGGGGTACGACTCTAAGAACTATGGCTACACCTTC. It encodes CASSEGGYDSKNYGYTF. Complete variable domain (other parts from reference TRBV2 and TRBJ1-2): EPEVTQTPSHQVTQMGQEVILRCVPISNHLYFYWYRQILGQKVEFLVSFYNNEISEKSEIFDDQFSVERPDGSNFTLKIRSTKLEDSAMYFCASSEGGYDSKNYGYTFGSGTRLTVV.

This clone was observed a handful of times. V and J are TRBV7-2 and TRBJ2-7; 10 nucleotides match TRBD2. This CDR3 comprises 16 residues. Per the germline V gene, CDR1 is SGHTA and CDR2 is FQGNSA. Unmatched junction bases numbered 13, after V lost 5 bases and J lost 6 bases. Written as DNA, the CDR3 is TGTGCCAGCAGCAGGACTAGCGGAGGGGGGCTCGCCGAGCAGTACTTC. It yields the protein CASSRTSGGGLAEQYF.

This clone was seen a handful of times. The V and J genes are TRBV4-1 and TRBJ2-5, with 7 bases identical to TRBD1. This CDR3 is built from 13 residues. CDR1 and CDR2 from the germline V gene are MGHRA and YSYEKL. After removal of 4 bases from V and 5 bases from J, the junction contained 4 bases not matched to a gene. The CDR3 nucleotides are TGCGCCAGCAGCCTACAGGGGTCGGAGACCCAGTACTTC. Translated: CASSLQGSETQYF.

In the case of this clone: A read error may produce the germline difference seen at one junction end. The chain employs TRBV29-1 and TRBJ1-4, with 9 bases fitting TRBD1. The CDR3 has 16 residues. CDR1 SQVTM and CDR2 ANQGSEA come from the germline V gene. This chain's CDR3 is CSVEASTGTGYEKLFF. The CDR3 coding sequence is TGCAGCGTCGAAGCATCCACCGGGACAGGGTATGAAAAACTGTTTTTT. Full variable domain (remainder filled in from reference TRBV29-1 and TRBJ1-4): SAVISQKPSRDICQRGTSLTIQCQVDSQVTMMFWYRQQPGQSLTLIATANQGSEATYESGFVIDKFPISRPNLTFSTLTVSNMSPEDSSIYLCSVEASTGTGYEKLFFGSGTQLSVL.

This clone has just a few counts. J is TRBJ2-7 and V is TRBV7-2; D unresolved. Germline values: CDR1 SGHTA, CDR2 FQGNSA. V lost 4 bases and J lost 3, with 4 bases in between. This CDR3 is built from 11 residues. CDR3: CASSSLYEQYF. The CDR3 nucleotides read TGTGCCAGCAGCTCCCTCTACGAGCAGTACTTC.

CDR3 sequence (DNA): TGTGCCAGTAGAACAGGGATTGGGTCCGGGGAGCTGTTTTTT. Translation: CASRTGIGSGELFF. The gene calls are TRBV19 and TRBJ2-2, with D possibly matching TRBD1 (6 bases). Per germline, CDR1 LNHDA and CDR2 SQIVND (reference sequence). The CDR3 covers 14 residues. Deletions cut 6 bases from V and 6 bases from J, with 14 bases between.

The gene calls are TRBV7-2 and TRBJ2-1, with unresolved D. Germline CDR1 SGHTA, CDR2 FQGNSA. This CDR3 spans 12 amino acids. V lost 6 bases and J lost 3, with 6 bases in between. Here the CDR3 DNA reads TGTGCCAGCAGTACAGACTACAATGAGCAGTTCTTC. This sequence encodes CASSTDYNEQFF.

Only a few counts were recorded for this clone. The rearrangement links TRBV27 to TRBJ2-3, with 8 bases aligning to TRBD2. This CDR3 region has 16 residues. Germline loops: CDR1 MNHEY, CDR2 SMNVEV (reference sequence). Germline trimming cut 5 bases from V and 4 bases from J; bases unmatched to any gene: 11. CDR3 loop: CASSKPGGHDADTQYF. The CDR3 bases are TGTGCCAGCAGTAAACCGGGGGGGCATGACGCAGATACGCAGTATTTT.

The sample holds a few counts of this clone. This chain joins TRBV5-1 and TRBJ2-3, with TRBD2 matching 13 bases. Germline-derived CDR1 and CDR2 are SGHRS and YFSETQ. The CDR3 spans 18 residues. The V segment lost 4 bases and the J segment 0 bases; nucleotides outside the gene matches: 8. CDR3 protein: CASSPLGTSGISTDTQYF. CDR3 DNA sequence: TGCGCCAGCAGCCCGCTGGGGACTAGCGGGATCAGCACAGATACGCAGTATTTT.

The chain joins TRBV7-3 to TRBJ2-7; D perhaps matches TRBD2 (6 bases). Trimming removed 5 bases from V and 1 base from J, with 12 bases in between. Germline V lookup: CDR1 SGHTA, CDR2 FQGTGA. CDR3 length equals 14 residues. The CDR3 region is CASSRTSLSYEQYF. As DNA, the CDR3 is TGTGCCAGCAGCAGAACTAGCCTATCCTACGAGCAGTACTTC.

This sequence joins TRBV25-1 and TRBJ1-5, with D possibly matching TRBD1 (6 bases). Germline CDR1 is MGHDK and CDR2 is SYGVNS. V gave up 2 bases and J gave up 5 bases, with 13 bases separating them. The CDR3 contains 15 residues. As DNA, the CDR3 is TGTGCCAGCAGTGAAGGGGAACAGGGACATCAGCCCCAGCATTTT. Protein product: CASSEGEQGHQPQHF.

This clone has a single count. The J gene is TRBJ1-1, the V gene TRBV6-1, with D unresolved. The CDR3 has 13 amino acids. The ends were cut back, 5 bases at V and 0 bases at J, with 7 bases in the middle. Germline V gene sequence: CDR1 MNHNS, CDR2 SASEGT. CDR3 nucleotide sequence: TGTGCCAGCAGTTCCCTTTTGAACACTGAAGCTTTCTTT. Translated: CASSSLLNTEAFF.

The chain recombines TRBV5-1 with TRBJ2-7; weak D call: TRBD2 (6 bases). Germline CDR1 SGHRS, CDR2 YFSETQ. Trimming left V 5 bases short and J 5 bases short, with 14 bases between. This CDR3 is 13 amino acids long. The CDR3 nucleotides read TGCGCCAGCAGGAGTGGAGGGAGGAACGAGCAGTACTTC. It yields the protein CASRSGGRNEQYF.

The gene calls are TRBV29-1 and TRBJ2-5, with 7 bases lining up with TRBD2. V lost 4 bases to trimming and J lost 4 bases; unmatched junction nucleotides: 9. The length of the CDR3 is 14 residues. Germline V lookup: CDR1 SQVTM, CDR2 ANQGSEA. The CDR3 sequence is CSVGPGTIRETQYF. For the CDR3, the DNA is TGCAGCGTTGGGCCCGGGACTATTCGAGAGACCCAGTACTTC.

The chain carries TRBV10-1 and TRBJ1-2, with 7 bases that match TRBD1. CDR1 and CDR2 (germline): WNHNN, SYGVQD (reference sequence). There are 15 residues in the CDR3. The V gene end was trimmed by 7 bases and the J gene end by 7 bases; junction bases not matched to a gene: 15. The CDR3, as DNA: TGCGCCAGCACCTCTTTAGAGAGGGGGCTAGGTGGCTACACCTTC. Translating it yields CASTSLERGLGGYTF.

The DNA for the CDR3 is TGTGCCAGCAGCCAAGGGACTAGCCAAGAGACCCAGTACTTC. Protein: CASSQGTSQETQYF. The chain is built from TRBV4-2 and TRBJ2-5; 7 bases are shared with TRBD2. CDR1 is LGHNA and CDR2 is YNFKEQ in the germline V gene. V was clipped by 1 base and J by 1 base; unmatched bases: 0. The CDR3 is made up of 14 amino acids.

The chain links TRBV5-4 to TRBJ1-1; TRBD1 is a possible D gene (5 bases). V was trimmed by 4 bases and J by 1 base, leaving 8 bases between them. CDR1 and CDR2 from the germline V gene are SGHNT and YYREEE (reference sequence). The CDR3 is made up of 13 amino acids. CDR3 residues: CASSMGPNTEAFF. CDR3 nucleotides: TGTGCCAGCAGCATGGGGCCGAACACTGAAGCTTTCTTT.